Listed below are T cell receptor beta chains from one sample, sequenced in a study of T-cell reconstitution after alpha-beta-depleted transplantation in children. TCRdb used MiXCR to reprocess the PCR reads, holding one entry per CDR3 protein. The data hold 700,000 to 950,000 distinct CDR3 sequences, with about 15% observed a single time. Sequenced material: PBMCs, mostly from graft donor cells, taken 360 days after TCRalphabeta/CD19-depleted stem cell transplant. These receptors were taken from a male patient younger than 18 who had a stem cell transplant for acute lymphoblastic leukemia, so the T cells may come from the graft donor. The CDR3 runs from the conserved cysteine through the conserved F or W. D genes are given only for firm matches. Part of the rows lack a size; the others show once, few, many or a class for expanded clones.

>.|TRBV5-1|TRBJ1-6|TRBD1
TGCGCCAGCAGCTTGAGGGACAGGAACAATTCACCCCTCCACTTT
CASSLRDRNNSPLHF
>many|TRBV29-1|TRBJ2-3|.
TGCAGCGTTGGGTACATCGGGAAGGTAAATACGCAGTATTTT
CSVGYIGKVNTQYF
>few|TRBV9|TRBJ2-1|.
TGTGCCAGCAGTCAACGGGTGATGAACTCCTACAATGAGCAGTTCTTC
CASSQRVMNSYNEQFF
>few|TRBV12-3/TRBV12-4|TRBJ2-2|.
TGTGCCAGCAGCGGCACAGGGTTCACCGGGGAGCTGTTTTTT
CASSGTGFTGELFF
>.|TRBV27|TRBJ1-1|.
TGTGCCAGCAGTTTCGGGACATTTGACACTGAAGCTTTCTTT
CASSFGTFDTEAFF
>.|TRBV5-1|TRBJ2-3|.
TGCGCCAGCAGCTTGGGCCGGGGTTTGGCAGATACGCAGTATTTT
CASSLGRGLADTQYF
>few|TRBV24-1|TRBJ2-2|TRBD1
TGTGCCACCAGTGATCCACAGACAGGGAAGGAGCTGTTTTTT
CATSDPQTGKELFF
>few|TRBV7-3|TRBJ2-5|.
TGTGCCAGCAGCTTAGGAATAACCGCCCCGCACCAAGAGACCCAGTACTTC
CASSLGITAPHQETQYF
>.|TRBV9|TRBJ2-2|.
TGTGCCAGCAGCGTACAATCGCGGGGTGCGAACACCGGGGAGCTGTTTTTT
CASSVQSRGANTGELFF
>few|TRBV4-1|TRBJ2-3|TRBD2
TGCGCCAGCAGCCAAGGCGCGGGACTAGCGGGAAAAGATACGCAGTATTTT
CASSQGAGLAGKDTQYF
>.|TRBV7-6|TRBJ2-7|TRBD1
TGTGCCAGCAGCCCCGGGACAGGGAGGGGCGAGCAGTACTTC
CASSPGTGRGEQYF
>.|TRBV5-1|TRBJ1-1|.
TGCGCCAGCAGCTTTTGGGCTACCTCTTCAGCCACTGAAGCTTTCTTT
CASSFWATSSATEAFF
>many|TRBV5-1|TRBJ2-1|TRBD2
TGCGCCAGCAGCTCTTCTAGCGGCTCCTACAATGAGCAGTTCTTC
CASSSSSGSYNEQFF
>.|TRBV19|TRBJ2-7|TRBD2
TGTGCCAGTAGTATCCGGACTAGCGGGAGCGGCGAGCAGTACTTC
CASSIRTSGSGEQYF
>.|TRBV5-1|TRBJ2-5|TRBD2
TGCGCCAGCACCACGGGACTAGTGGCGGAGACCCAGTACTTC
CASTTGLVAETQYF
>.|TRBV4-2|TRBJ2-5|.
TGTGCCAGCAGCCAAGGGGGGAACCAAGAGACCCAGTACTTC
CASSQGGNQETQYF
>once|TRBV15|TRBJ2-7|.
TGTGCCACCAGCAGCGCCCCCCGTATCCAGGTGATGGCCTACGAGCAGTACTTC
CATSSAPRIQVMAYEQYF
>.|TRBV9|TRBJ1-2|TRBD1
TGTGCCAGCAGCGTAGGGGTTGGGGACAGGCATGCCTATGGCTACACCTTC
CASSVGVGDRHAYGYTF
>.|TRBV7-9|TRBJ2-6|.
TGTGCCAGCAGCACCCGGGACGCTCCCTCCAACGTCCTGACTTTC
CASSTRDAPSNVLTF
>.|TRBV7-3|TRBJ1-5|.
TGTGCCAGCAGCTCTCTAAAACGAGCGGGGAGTCAGCCCCAGCATTTT
CASSSLKRAGSQPQHF
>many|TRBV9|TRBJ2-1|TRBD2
TGTGCCAGCAGCGTAGTCGCTAGCGGGAGAATCAATGAGCAGTTCTTC
CASSVVASGRINEQFF
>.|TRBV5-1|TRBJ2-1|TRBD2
TGCGCCAGCAGCCTCGGGACTAGCGGGAATAGTGCGATCTTC
CASSLGTSGNSAIF
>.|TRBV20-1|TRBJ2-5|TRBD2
TGCAGTGCTAGGAGCCCGACTAGCGAGAAGACCCAGTACTTC
CSARSPTSEKTQYF
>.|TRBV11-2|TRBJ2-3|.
TGTGCCAGCAGCTCGCCACGGGCGGGACGATATACGCAGTATTTT
CASSSPRAGRYTQYF
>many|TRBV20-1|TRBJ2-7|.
TGCAGTGCAAAAGGACAGTTCTCCTACGAGCAGTACTTC
CSAKGQFSYEQYF
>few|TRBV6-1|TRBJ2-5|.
TGTGCCAGCAGTCGAAACCCAGGGACGGTCGTGGAGACCCAGTACTTC
CASSRNPGTVVETQYF
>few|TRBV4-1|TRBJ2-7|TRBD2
TGCGCCAGCAGCCCCGGACTAGCGGGAGGCCTCCTTCTGTACGAGCAGTACTTC
CASSPGLAGGLLLYEQYF
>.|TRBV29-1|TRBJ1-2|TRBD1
TGCAGCGCCCAACAGGGGGCTCGTCGTGGCTACACCTTC
CSAQQGARRGYTF
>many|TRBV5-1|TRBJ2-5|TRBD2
TGCGCCAGCAGCCCCCTAGCGGGAGCCCAAGAGACCCAGTACTTC
CASSPLAGAQETQYF
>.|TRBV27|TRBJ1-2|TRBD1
TGTGCCAGCAGTCCTCGGACAGGGCCCCACTATGGCTACACCTTC
CASSPRTGPHYGYTF
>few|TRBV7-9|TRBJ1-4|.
TGTGCCAGCAGACCAACCCGGACGGCAACTAATGAAAAACTGTTTTTT
CASRPTRTATNEKLFF
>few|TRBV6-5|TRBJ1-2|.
TGTGCCAGCAGTTACCCGGTACGAAGTGGACTCTATGGCTACACCTTC
CASSYPVRSGLYGYTF
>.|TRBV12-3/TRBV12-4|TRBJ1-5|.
TGTGCCAGCAGTCGCGAGGGGATTGGGAGCAATCAGCCCCAGCATTTT
CASSREGIGSNQPQHF
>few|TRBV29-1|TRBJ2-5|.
TGCAGCGTTAGCCGGAGCCTGGCAGAGACCCAGTACTTC
CSVSRSLAETQYF
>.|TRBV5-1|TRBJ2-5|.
TGCGCCAGCAGCTTGTTAATAGGGAAAGAGACCCAGTACTTC
CASSLLIGKETQYF
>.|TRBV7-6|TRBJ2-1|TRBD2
TGTGCCAGCAGCTTATTGAACCCCCTAGCGGGACGGGTTAATGAGCAGTTCTTC
CASSLLNPLAGRVNEQFF
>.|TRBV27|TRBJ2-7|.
TGTGCCAGCAGGACCTCCAGGGTCGCCAACGAGCAGTACTTC
CASRTSRVANEQYF
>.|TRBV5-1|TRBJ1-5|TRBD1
TGCGCCAGCAGCTTGCATACAGGGGATCAGCCCCAGCATTTT
CASSLHTGDQPQHF
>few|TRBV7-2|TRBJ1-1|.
TGTGCCAGCAGCTTATCTCAGGGGCTCACTGAAGCTTTCTTT
CASSLSQGLTEAFF
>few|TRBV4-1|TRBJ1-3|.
TGCGCCAGCAGCCGATCCGTGGGGCAGGGCTCTGGAAACACCATATATTTT
CASSRSVGQGSGNTIYF
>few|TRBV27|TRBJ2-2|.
TGTGCCAGCAGTTTCATGCGGGCCACCGGGGAGCTGTTTTTT
CASSFMRATGELFF
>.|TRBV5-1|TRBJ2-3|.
TGCGCCAGCAGCTTTTTCGGAGGGTTGGATACGCAGTATTTT
CASSFFGGLDTQYF
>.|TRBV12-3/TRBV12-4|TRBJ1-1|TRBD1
TGTGCCAGTTGGGACAGGGACTATGGGACTGAAGCTTTCTTT
CASWDRDYGTEAFF
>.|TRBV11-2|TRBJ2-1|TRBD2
TGTGCCAGCAGCCTTATAGCGGGAAGGCACAATGAGCAGTTCTTC
CASSLIAGRHNEQFF